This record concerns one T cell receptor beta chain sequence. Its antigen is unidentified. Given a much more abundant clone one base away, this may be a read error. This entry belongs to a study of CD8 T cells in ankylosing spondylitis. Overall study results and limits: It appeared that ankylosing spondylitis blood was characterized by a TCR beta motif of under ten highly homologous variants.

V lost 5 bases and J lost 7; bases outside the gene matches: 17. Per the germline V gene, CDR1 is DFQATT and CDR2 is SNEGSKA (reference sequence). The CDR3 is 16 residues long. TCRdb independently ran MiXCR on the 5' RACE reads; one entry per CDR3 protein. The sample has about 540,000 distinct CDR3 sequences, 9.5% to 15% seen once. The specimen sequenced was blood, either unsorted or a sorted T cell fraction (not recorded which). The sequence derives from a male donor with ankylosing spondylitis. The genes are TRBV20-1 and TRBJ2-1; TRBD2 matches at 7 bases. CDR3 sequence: CSAGEGGVAGTNEQFF. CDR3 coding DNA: TGCAGTGCTGGGGAAGGAGGAGTAGCGGGTACGAATGAGCAGTTCTTC.